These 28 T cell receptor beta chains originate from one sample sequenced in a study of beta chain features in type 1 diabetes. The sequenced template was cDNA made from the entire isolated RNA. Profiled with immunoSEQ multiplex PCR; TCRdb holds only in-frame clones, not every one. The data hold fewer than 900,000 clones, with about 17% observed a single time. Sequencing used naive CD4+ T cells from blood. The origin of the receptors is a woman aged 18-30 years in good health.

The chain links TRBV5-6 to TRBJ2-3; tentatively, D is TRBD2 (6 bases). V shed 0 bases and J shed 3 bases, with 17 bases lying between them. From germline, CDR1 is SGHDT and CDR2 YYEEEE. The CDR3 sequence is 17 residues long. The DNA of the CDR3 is TGTGCCAGCAGCTTGGTCCTGACTAGTTTGAATACAGATACGCAGTATTTT. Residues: CASSLVLTSLNTDTQYF.

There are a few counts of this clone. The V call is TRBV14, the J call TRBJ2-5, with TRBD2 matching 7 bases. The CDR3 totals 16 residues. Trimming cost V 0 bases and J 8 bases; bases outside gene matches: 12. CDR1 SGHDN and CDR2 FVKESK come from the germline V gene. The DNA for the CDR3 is TGTGCCAGCAGCCAAGAAGGCGGGAGCCACCATGGAACCCAGTACTTC. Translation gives CASSQEGGSHHGTQYF.

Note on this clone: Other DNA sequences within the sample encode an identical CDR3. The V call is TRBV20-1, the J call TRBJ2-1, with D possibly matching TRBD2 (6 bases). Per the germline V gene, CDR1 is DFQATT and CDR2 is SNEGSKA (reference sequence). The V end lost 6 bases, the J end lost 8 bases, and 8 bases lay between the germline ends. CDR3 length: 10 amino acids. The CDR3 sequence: CSASGYEQFF. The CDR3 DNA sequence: TGCAGTGCAAGCGGGTATGAGCAGTTCTTC.

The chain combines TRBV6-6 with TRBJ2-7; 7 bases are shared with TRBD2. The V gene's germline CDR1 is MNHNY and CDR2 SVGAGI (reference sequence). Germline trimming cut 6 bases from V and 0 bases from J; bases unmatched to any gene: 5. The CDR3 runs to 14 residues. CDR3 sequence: CASRGGDLSYEQYF. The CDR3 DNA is TGTGCCAGCAGGGGAGGGGACCTCTCCTACGAGCAGTACTTC.

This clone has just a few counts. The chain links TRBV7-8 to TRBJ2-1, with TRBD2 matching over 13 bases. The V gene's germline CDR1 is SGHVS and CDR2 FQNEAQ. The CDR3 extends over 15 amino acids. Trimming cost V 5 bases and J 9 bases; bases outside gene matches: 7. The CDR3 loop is CASSPTSGRIGEQFF. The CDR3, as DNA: TGTGCCAGCAGCCCGACTAGCGGGAGGATTGGTGAGCAGTTCTTC.

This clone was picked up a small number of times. For the CDR3, the DNA is TGTGCCAGTAGTCAGGTAGGCCTGGCGGGTCAGCCCCAGCATTTT. Amino acids: CASSQVGLAGQPQHF. The chain recombines TRBV19 with TRBJ1-5, with unresolved D. Deletions cut 5 bases from V and 6 bases from J, with 17 bases between. The CDR3 loop spans 15 amino acids. CDR1 is LNHDA and CDR2 is SQIVND in the germline V gene (reference sequence).

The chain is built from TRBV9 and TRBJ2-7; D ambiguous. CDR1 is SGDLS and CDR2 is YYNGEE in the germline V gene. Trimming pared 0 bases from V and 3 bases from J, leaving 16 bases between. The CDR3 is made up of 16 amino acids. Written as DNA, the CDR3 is TGTGCCAGCAGCGTAGGGGATCATTCCCCCCTCTACGAGCAGTACTTC. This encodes CASSVGDHSPLYEQYF.

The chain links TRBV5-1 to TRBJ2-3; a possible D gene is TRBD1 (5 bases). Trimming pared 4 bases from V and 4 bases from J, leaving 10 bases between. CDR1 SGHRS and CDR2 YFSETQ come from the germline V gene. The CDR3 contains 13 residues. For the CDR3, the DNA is TGCGCCAGCAGCGTAGACAGTGCAGATACGCAGTATTTT. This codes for CASSVDSADTQYF.

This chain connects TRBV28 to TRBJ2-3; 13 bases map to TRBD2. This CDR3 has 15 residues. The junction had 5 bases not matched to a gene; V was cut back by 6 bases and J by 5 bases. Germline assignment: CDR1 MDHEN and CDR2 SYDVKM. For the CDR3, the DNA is TGTGCCAGCAGAGGACTAGCGGGAGTTGTAGATACGCAGTATTTT. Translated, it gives CASRGLAGVVDTQYF.

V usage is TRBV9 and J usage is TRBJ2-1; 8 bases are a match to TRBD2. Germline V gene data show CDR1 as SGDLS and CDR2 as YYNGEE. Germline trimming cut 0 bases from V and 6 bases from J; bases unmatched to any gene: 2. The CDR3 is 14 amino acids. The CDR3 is CASSVAGGINEQFF. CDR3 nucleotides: TGTGCCAGCAGCGTAGCGGGAGGGATCAATGAGCAGTTCTTC. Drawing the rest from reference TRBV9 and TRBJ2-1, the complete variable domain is DSGVTQTPKHLITATGQRVTLRCSPRSGDLSVYWYQQSLDQGLQFLIQYYNGEERAKGNILERFSAQQFPDLHSELNLSSLELGDSALYFCASSVAGGINEQFFGPGTRLTVL.

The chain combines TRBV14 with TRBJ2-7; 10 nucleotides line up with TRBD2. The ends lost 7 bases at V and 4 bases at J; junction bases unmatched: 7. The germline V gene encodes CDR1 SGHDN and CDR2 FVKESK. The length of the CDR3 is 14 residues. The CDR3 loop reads CASTVSGRAYEQYF. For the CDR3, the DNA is TGTGCCAGCACCGTAAGCGGGAGGGCTTACGAGCAGTACTTC.

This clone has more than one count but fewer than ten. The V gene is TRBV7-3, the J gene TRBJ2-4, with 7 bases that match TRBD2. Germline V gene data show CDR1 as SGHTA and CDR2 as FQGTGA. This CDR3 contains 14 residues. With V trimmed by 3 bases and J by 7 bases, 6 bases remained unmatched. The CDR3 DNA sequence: TGTGCCAGCAGCTTGAACAGCGGGATGAACATTCAGTACTTC. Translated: CASSLNSGMNIQYF.

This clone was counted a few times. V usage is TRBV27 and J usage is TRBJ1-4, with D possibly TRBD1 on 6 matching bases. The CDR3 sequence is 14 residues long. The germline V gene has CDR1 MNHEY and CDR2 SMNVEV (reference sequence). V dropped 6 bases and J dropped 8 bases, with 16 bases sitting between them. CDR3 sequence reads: CASSLNRATEKLFF. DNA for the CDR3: TGTGCCAGCAGCCTAAACAGGGCCACCGAAAAACTGTTTTTT.

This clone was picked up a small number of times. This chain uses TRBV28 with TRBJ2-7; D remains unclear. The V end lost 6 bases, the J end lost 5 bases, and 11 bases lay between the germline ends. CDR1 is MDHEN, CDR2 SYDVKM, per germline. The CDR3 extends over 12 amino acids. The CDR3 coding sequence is TGTGCCAGCAGGGTGGGTCCCCACGAGCAGTACTTC. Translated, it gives CASRVGPHEQYF.

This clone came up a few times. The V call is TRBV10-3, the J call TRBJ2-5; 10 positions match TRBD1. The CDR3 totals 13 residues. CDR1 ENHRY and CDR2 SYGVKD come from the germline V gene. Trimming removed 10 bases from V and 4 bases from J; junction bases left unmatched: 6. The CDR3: CATRQGAGETQYF. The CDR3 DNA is TGTGCCACAAGACAGGGGGCTGGAGAGACCCAGTACTTC.

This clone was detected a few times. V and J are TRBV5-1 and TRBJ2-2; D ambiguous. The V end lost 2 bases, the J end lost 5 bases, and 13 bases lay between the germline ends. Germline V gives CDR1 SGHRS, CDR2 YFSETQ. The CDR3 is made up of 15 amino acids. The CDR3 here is CASSFDRVVTGELFF. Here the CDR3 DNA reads TGCGCCAGCAGCTTTGATAGGGTCGTAACCGGGGAGCTGTTTTTT.

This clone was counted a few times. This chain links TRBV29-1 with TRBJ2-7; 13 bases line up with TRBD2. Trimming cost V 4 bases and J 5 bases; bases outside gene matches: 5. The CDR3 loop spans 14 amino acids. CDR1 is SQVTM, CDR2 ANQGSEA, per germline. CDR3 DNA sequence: TGCAGCGTTGGGACTAGCGGGAGTCCTAACGAGCAGTACTTC. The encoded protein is CSVGTSGSPNEQYF.

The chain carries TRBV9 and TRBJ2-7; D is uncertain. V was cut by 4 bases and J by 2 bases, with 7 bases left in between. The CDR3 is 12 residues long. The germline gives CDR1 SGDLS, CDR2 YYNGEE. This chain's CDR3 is CASSRGPYEQYF. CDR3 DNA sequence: TGTGCCAGCAGCCGCGGACCCTACGAGCAGTACTTC.

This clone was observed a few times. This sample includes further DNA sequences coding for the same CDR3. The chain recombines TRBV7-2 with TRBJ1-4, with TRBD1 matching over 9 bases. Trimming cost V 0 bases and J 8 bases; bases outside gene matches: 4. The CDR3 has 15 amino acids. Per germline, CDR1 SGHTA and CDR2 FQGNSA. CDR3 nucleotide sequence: TGTGCCAGCAGCTTAGCGGGGACAGGGAACGAAAAACTGTTTTTT. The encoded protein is CASSLAGTGNEKLFF.

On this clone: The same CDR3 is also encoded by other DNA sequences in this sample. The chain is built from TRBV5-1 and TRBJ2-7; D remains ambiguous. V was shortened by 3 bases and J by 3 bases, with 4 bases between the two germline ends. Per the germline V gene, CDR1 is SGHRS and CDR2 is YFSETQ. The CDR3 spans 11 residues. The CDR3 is CASSSLYEQYF. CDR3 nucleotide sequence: TGCGCCAGCAGCTCTCTCTACGAGCAGTACTTC.

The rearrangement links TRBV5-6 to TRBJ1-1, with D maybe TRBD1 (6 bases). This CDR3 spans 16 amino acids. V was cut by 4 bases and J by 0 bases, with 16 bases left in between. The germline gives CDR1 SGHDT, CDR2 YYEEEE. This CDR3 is CASSRRQVVVNTEAFF. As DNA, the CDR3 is TGTGCCAGCAGCCGCCGACAGGTAGTCGTGAACACTGAAGCTTTCTTT. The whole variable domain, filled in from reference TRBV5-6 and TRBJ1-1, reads DAGVTQSPTHLIKTRGQQVTLRCSPKSGHDTVSWYQQALGQGPQFIFQYYEEEERQRGNFPDRFSGHQFPNYSSELNVNALLLGDSALYLCASSRRQVVVNTEAFFGQGTRLTVV.

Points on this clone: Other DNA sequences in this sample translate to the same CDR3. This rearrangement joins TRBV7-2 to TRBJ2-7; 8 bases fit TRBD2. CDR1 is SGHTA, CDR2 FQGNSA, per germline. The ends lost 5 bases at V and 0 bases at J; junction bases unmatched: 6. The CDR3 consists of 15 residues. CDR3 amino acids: CASSPRGGSSYEQYF. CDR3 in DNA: TGTGCCAGCAGCCCCCGGGGGGGGTCCTCCTACGAGCAGTACTTC.

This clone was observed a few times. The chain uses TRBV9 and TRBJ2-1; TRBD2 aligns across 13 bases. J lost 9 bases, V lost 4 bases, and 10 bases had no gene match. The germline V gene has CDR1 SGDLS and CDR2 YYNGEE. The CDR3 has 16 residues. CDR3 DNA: TGTGCCAGCAGCAAAGGTGGGACTAGCGGGATCGGTGAGCAGTTCTTC. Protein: CASSKGGTSGIGEQFF.

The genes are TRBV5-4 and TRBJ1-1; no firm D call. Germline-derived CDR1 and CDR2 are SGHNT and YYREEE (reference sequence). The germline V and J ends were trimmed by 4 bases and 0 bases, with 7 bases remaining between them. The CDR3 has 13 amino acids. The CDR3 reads CASSPYLNTEAFF. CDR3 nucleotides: TGTGCCAGCAGCCCGTACCTGAACACTGAAGCTTTCTTT.

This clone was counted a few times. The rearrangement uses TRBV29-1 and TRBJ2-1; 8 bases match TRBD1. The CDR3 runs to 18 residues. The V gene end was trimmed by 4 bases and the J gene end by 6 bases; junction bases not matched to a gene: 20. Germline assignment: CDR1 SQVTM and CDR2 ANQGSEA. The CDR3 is CSVGLNLRGRSSRNEQFF. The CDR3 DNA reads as TGCAGCGTTGGCCTAAACCTCAGGGGGCGCTCCTCCCGCAATGAGCAGTTCTTC.

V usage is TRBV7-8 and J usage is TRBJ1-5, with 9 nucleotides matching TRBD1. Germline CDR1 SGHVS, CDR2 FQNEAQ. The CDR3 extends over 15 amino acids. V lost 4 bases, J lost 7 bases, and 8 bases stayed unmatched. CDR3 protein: CASSSWATGGQPQHF. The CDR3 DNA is TGTGCCAGCAGCTCATGGGCCACAGGGGGCCAGCCCCAGCATTTT. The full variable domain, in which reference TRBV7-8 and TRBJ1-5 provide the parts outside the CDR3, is GAGVSQSPRYKVAKRGQDVALRCDPISGHVSLFWYQQALGQGPEFLTYFQNEAQLDKSGLPSDRFFAERPEGSVSTLKIQRTQQEDSAVYLCASSSWATGGQPQHFGDGTRLSIL.

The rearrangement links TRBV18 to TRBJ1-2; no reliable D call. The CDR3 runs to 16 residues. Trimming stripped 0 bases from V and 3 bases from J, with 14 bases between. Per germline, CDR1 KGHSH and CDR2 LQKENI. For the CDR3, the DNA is TGTGCCAGCTCACCACCCTCCAGACGAGGACACTATGGCTACACCTTC. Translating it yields CASSPPSRRGHYGYTF. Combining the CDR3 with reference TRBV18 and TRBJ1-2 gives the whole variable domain NAGVMQNPRHLVRRRGQEARLRCSPMKGHSHVYWYRQLPEEGLKFMVYLQKENIIDESGMPKERFSAEFPKEGPSILRIQQVVRGDSAAYFCASSPPSRRGHYGYTFGSGTRLTVV.

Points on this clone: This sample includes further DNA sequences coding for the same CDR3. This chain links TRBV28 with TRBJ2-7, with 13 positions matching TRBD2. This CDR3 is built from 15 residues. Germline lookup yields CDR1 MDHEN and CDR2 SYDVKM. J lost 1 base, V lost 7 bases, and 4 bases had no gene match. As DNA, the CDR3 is TGTGCCAGCAACCGACTAGCGGGGGGATCCTACGAGCAGTACTTC. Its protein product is CASNRLAGGSYEQYF.